The rows below give T cell receptor beta chains drawn from one sample of a study of T-cell reconstitution after alpha-beta-depleted transplantation in children. TCRdb re-derived calls from the PCR reads in MiXCR, one entry per CDR3 protein. The sample consists of about 480,000 distinct CDR3 sequences, around 13% of them appearing once. Sequenced here: PBMCs from the stem cell graft donor, sampled from the stem cell graft. These receptors were collected from a human donor who donated a stem cell graft to a child with combined immunodeficiency. Both conserved end residues are part of each CDR3. A D gene is named only where the DNA matches it firmly. Clone sizes are given selectively: once, few, many, or a class where the clone is expanded.

CDR3 protein: CASGGTSGYNEQFF
CDR3 DNA: TGTGCCAGCGGGGGGACTAGCGGGTACAATGAGCAGTTCTTC
D gene: TRBD2
V gene: TRBV5-5
J gene: TRBJ2-1
clone size: -

CDR3 protein: CASIKGSRLPSQPQHF
CDR3 DNA: TGTGCCAGCATAAAAGGGAGTCGTTTGCCGTCCCAGCCCCAGCATTTT
D gene: -
V gene: TRBV12-3/TRBV12-4
J gene: TRBJ1-5
clone size: few

CDR3 protein: CASSPWDRGNQPQHF
CDR3 DNA: TGTGCCAGCAGCCCCTGGGACAGGGGAAATCAGCCCCAGCATTTT
D gene: TRBD1
V gene: TRBV6-1
J gene: TRBJ1-5
clone size: few

CDR3 protein: CAISRIGAGTGRVDNEQFF
CDR3 DNA: TGTGCCATCAGCCGCATCGGGGCGGGGACAGGGAGGGTCGACAATGAGCAGTTCTTC
D gene: TRBD1
V gene: TRBV3-1
J gene: TRBJ2-1
clone size: -

CDR3 protein: CASSYPGLEKQFF
CDR3 DNA: TGTGCCAGCAGTTACCCGGGACTAGAGAAGCAGTTCTTC
D gene: TRBD2
V gene: TRBV6-5
J gene: TRBJ2-1
clone size: few

CDR3 protein: CASRPTSGGIQETQYF
CDR3 DNA: TGTGCCAGCAGGCCGACTAGCGGGGGGATACAAGAGACCCAGTACTTC
D gene: TRBD2
V gene: TRBV12-3/TRBV12-4
J gene: TRBJ2-5
clone size: once

CDR3 protein: CASSFTGDRGTEAFF
CDR3 DNA: TGTGCCAGCAGTTTTACGGGGGATCGGGGGACTGAAGCTTTCTTT
D gene: -
V gene: TRBV12-3/TRBV12-4
J gene: TRBJ1-1
clone size: many

CDR3 protein: CASSYSSDAGSEQYF
CDR3 DNA: TGTGCCAGCAGTTACTCGAGTGACGCAGGGAGCGAGCAGTACTTC
D gene: -
V gene: TRBV6-5
J gene: TRBJ2-7
clone size: few

CDR3 protein: CASSRGAGRYTF
CDR3 DNA: TGTGCCAGCAGCCGCGGGGCCGGTCGCTACACCTTC
D gene: -
V gene: TRBV6-5
J gene: TRBJ1-2
clone size: -

CDR3 protein: CASAVGENDEQFF
CDR3 DNA: TGTGCCAGTGCGGTTGGAGAGAACGATGAGCAGTTCTTC
D gene: -
V gene: TRBV6-4
J gene: TRBJ2-1
clone size: many

CDR3 protein: CASSIFGVDEQFF
CDR3 DNA: TGTGCCAGCAGCATTTTTGGGGTTGATGAGCAGTTCTTC
D gene: -
V gene: TRBV11-3
J gene: TRBJ2-1
clone size: -

CDR3 protein: CAISESLVLAGVLKSEQYF
CDR3 DNA: TGTGCCATCAGTGAGTCTTTGGTACTAGCGGGAGTCCTAAAGAGCGAGCAGTACTTC
D gene: TRBD2
V gene: TRBV10-3
J gene: TRBJ2-7
clone size: many

CDR3 protein: CASSQGLRGGLYNEQFF
CDR3 DNA: TGTGCCAGCAGCCAGGGGTTGAGGGGGGGCTTGTACAATGAGCAGTTCTTC
D gene: -
V gene: TRBV4-2
J gene: TRBJ2-1
clone size: -

CDR3 protein: CASSKDIGTPNGYTF
CDR3 DNA: TGTGCCAGCAGCAAAGACATAGGCACTCCTAATGGCTACACCTTC
D gene: -
V gene: TRBV7-2
J gene: TRBJ1-2
clone size: few

CDR3 protein: CASSQDSGETEAFF
CDR3 DNA: TGCGCCAGCAGCCAAGATTCAGGGGAAACTGAAGCTTTCTTT
D gene: -
V gene: TRBV4-3
J gene: TRBJ1-1
clone size: few

CDR3 protein: CASSLNRPSGRLYEQFF
CDR3 DNA: TGTGCCAGCAGCTTAAATAGGCCTAGCGGGAGGCTTTATGAGCAGTTCTTC
D gene: TRBD2
V gene: TRBV7-2
J gene: TRBJ2-1
clone size: -

CDR3 protein: CASSHSPAGVYEQFF
CDR3 DNA: TGCGCCAGCAGCCACTCCCCCGCGGGGGTCTATGAGCAGTTCTTC
D gene: TRBD2
V gene: TRBV4-3
J gene: TRBJ2-1
clone size: few

CDR3 protein: CASSFDRRYEQYF
CDR3 DNA: TGTGCCAGCAGCTTTGACAGGCGGTACGAGCAGTACTTC
D gene: -
V gene: TRBV7-8
J gene: TRBJ2-7
clone size: few

CDR3 protein: CSVDGGTDTQYF
CDR3 DNA: TGCAGCGTTGACGGGGGCACAGATACGCAGTATTTT
D gene: -
V gene: TRBV29-1
J gene: TRBJ2-3
clone size: few

CDR3 protein: CASSQPGGAYEQYF
CDR3 DNA: TGTGCCAGCAGCCAGCCTGGGGGGGCCTACGAGCAGTACTTC
D gene: TRBD2
V gene: TRBV4-2
J gene: TRBJ2-7
clone size: many

CDR3 protein: CAISEPERRGSPNTEAFF
CDR3 DNA: TGTGCCATCAGTGAGCCCGAGAGGAGGGGCTCTCCGAACACTGAAGCTTTCTTT
D gene: -
V gene: TRBV10-3
J gene: TRBJ1-1
clone size: many

CDR3 protein: CASSSRLAGTTGELFF
CDR3 DNA: TGTGCCAGCAGTTCCCGACTAGCGGGGACCACCGGGGAGCTGTTTTTT
D gene: TRBD2
V gene: TRBV12-3/TRBV12-4
J gene: TRBJ2-2
clone size: -

CDR3 protein: CASSYRGRGEKLFF
CDR3 DNA: TGTGCCAGCAGTTACAGGGGGCGGGGTGAAAAACTGTTTTTT
D gene: TRBD1
V gene: TRBV6-5
J gene: TRBJ1-4
clone size: many

CDR3 protein: CASSHDRTAGNTIYF
CDR3 DNA: TGCGCCAGCAGCCATGACAGGACAGCTGGAAACACCATATATTTT
D gene: -
V gene: TRBV5-1
J gene: TRBJ1-3
clone size: -

CDR3 protein: CASSSPTGPTNEKLFF
CDR3 DNA: TGTGCCAGCAGCTCCCCCACAGGGCCAACTAATGAAAAACTGTTTTTT
D gene: -
V gene: TRBV28
J gene: TRBJ1-4
clone size: many

CDR3 protein: CASSYFGGNYEQYF
CDR3 DNA: TGTGCCAGCAGTTACTTTGGGGGAAACTACGAGCAGTACTTC
D gene: -
V gene: TRBV6-5
J gene: TRBJ2-7
clone size: few

CDR3 protein: CASVDSSGNTIYF
CDR3 DNA: TGTGCCAGCGTTGACAGCTCTGGAAACACCATATATTTT
D gene: -
V gene: TRBV28
J gene: TRBJ1-3
clone size: many

CDR3 protein: CASSEYFDTDTQYF
CDR3 DNA: TGTGCCAGCAGTGAATACTTCGACACAGATACGCAGTATTTT
D gene: -
V gene: TRBV25-1
J gene: TRBJ2-3
clone size: -

CDR3 protein: CASTLTGRGEAFF
CDR3 DNA: TGTGCCAGCACCTTGACAGGGCGTGGTGAAGCTTTCTTT
D gene: TRBD1
V gene: TRBV9
J gene: TRBJ1-1
clone size: -

CDR3 protein: CATSGRSFEQYF
CDR3 DNA: TGTGCCACCAGCGGCAGGAGTTTCGAGCAGTACTTC
D gene: -
V gene: TRBV24-1
J gene: TRBJ2-7
clone size: many

CDR3 protein: CASSLGEAWRQGPYEQYF
CDR3 DNA: TGTGCCAGCAGCTTAGGAGAGGCTTGGAGACAGGGCCCATACGAGCAGTACTTC
D gene: TRBD1
V gene: TRBV11-2
J gene: TRBJ2-7
clone size: -

CDR3 protein: CASSRTDQPQHF
CDR3 DNA: TGTGCCAGCAGCCGAACGGACCAGCCCCAGCATTTT
D gene: -
V gene: TRBV11-2
J gene: TRBJ1-5
clone size: few

CDR3 protein: CASSPLVASSGNTIYF
CDR3 DNA: TGCGCCAGCAGCCCGCTGGTGGCAAGTTCTGGAAACACCATATATTTT
D gene: -
V gene: TRBV5-1
J gene: TRBJ1-3
clone size: few

CDR3 protein: CSARDRVLYEQYF
CDR3 DNA: TGCAGTGCCCGGGACAGGGTTTTGTACGAGCAGTACTTC
D gene: TRBD1
V gene: TRBV20-1
J gene: TRBJ2-7
clone size: many

CDR3 protein: CAWRIGSMDEQFF
CDR3 DNA: TGTGCCTGGAGAATAGGGAGTATGGATGAGCAGTTCTTC
D gene: -
V gene: TRBV30
J gene: TRBJ2-1
clone size: few

CDR3 protein: CASGDRHSGANVLTF
CDR3 DNA: TGTGCCAGCGGCGACAGGCACTCTGGGGCCAACGTCCTGACTTTC
D gene: -
V gene: TRBV5-5
J gene: TRBJ2-6
clone size: many

CDR3 protein: CASSLAGRGSGNQPQHF
CDR3 DNA: TGTGCCAGCAGCTTAGCGGGCAGGGGTTCAGGCAATCAGCCCCAGCATTTT
D gene: -
V gene: TRBV7-2
J gene: TRBJ1-5
clone size: few

CDR3 protein: CAWSGTGAYNEQFF
CDR3 DNA: TGTGCCTGGAGTGGCACAGGGGCCTACAATGAGCAGTTCTTC
D gene: TRBD1
V gene: TRBV30
J gene: TRBJ2-1
clone size: many

CDR3 protein: CASSPGGLLEYF
CDR3 DNA: TGTGCCAGCAGCCCCGGGGGGCTCTTGGAGTACTTC
D gene: -
V gene: TRBV7-9
J gene: TRBJ2-7
clone size: few

CDR3 protein: CASSRTSGVTQETQYF
CDR3 DNA: TGTGCCAGCAGCCGGACTAGCGGGGTAACCCAAGAGACCCAGTACTTC
D gene: TRBD2
V gene: TRBV3-1
J gene: TRBJ2-5
clone size: -

CDR3 protein: CASSLAGGAHEQYF
CDR3 DNA: TGTGCCAGCAGCTTGGCCGGGGGGGCCCACGAGCAGTACTTC
D gene: TRBD2
V gene: TRBV5-5
J gene: TRBJ2-7
clone size: -

CDR3 protein: CSALSGGGGRTDTQYF
CDR3 DNA: TGCAGTGCCCTGTCTGGCGGGGGGGGCCGCACAGATACGCAGTATTTT
D gene: TRBD2
V gene: TRBV20-1
J gene: TRBJ2-3
clone size: -

CDR3 protein: CASSSLRGGRYEQYF
CDR3 DNA: TGTGCCAGCAGTTCACTAAGGGGGGGACGCTACGAGCAGTACTTC
D gene: -
V gene: TRBV12-3/TRBV12-4
J gene: TRBJ2-7
clone size: many

CDR3 protein: CASSLASDTGELFF
CDR3 DNA: TGTGCCAGCAGCTTAGCTTCGGACACCGGGGAGCTGTTTTTT
D gene: -
V gene: TRBV7-9
J gene: TRBJ2-2
clone size: many